The source of this T cell receptor (beta chain) is a study of blood T cell repertoires in COVID-19. Turning to the study itself: The analysed material was cDNA or gDNA that came from T cells, B-cell-depleted T cells, or PBMCs.

This clone came up a few times. The germline CDR1 and CDR2 sequences are SEHNR and FQNEAQ (reference sequence). The CDR3 runs 16 residues. Trimming shortened V by 5 bases and J by 1 base, and 15 bases separated the two germline ends. In the study's own analysis: For nucleated cells, counts were estimated from reference gene primer amplification. Sequenced by immunoSEQ multiplex PCR; TCRdb stores in-frame clones only, minus some. Clone size and V and J calls were adopted from that table, with D and trimming inferred from the DNA. Counted here are 100,000 to 150,000 clones, over 75% occurring once; the ten biggest clones make up about 3.6%.

J is TRBJ1-3 and V is TRBV7-9; D gene ambiguous. Sequences were obtained from peripheral blood. The sequence was collected from a woman aged 55-70 years with acute or convalescent COVID-19. The CDR3 DNA is TGTGCCAGCAGCCTTCGGGAGGATCCATCTGGAAACACCATATATTTT. Translation gives CASSLREDPSGNTIYF.